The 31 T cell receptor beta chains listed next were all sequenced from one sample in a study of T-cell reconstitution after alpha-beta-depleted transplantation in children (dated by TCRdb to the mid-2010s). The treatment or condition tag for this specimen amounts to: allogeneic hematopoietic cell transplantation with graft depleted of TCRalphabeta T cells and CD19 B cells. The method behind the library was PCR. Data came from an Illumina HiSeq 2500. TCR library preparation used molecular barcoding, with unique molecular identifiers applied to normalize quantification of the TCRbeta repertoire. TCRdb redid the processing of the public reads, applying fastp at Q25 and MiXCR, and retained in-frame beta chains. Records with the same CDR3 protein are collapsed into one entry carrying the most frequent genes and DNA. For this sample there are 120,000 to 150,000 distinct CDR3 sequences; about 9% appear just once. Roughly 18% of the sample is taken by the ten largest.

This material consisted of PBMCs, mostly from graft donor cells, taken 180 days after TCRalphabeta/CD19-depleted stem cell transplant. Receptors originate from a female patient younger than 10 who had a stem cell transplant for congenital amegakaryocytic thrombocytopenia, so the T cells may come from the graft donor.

CDR3 nucleotides: TGCGCCAGCAGCCATGGCTGGGGAGGCAATCAGCCCCAGCATTTT. This translates into CASSHGWGGNQPQHF. The chain recombines TRBV4-1 with TRBJ1-5; no clear D gene. The CDR3 sequence is 15 residues long. Trimming took 3 bases from V and 2 from J, leaving 11 bases between them. The germline V gene encodes CDR1 MGHRA and CDR2 YSYEKL.

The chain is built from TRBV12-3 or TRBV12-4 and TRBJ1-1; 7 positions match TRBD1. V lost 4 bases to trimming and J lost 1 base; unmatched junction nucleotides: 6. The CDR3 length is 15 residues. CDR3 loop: CASSYTGVTNTEAFF. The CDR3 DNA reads TGTGCCAGCAGTTACACAGGGGTCACGAACACTGAAGCTTTCTTT.

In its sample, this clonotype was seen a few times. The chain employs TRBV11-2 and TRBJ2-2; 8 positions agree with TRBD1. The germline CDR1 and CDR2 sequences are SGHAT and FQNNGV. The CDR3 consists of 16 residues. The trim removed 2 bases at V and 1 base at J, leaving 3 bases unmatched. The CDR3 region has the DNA TGTGCCAGCAGCTTATATGGGACAGGGAACACCGGGGAGCTGTTTTTT. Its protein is CASSLYGTGNTGELFF.

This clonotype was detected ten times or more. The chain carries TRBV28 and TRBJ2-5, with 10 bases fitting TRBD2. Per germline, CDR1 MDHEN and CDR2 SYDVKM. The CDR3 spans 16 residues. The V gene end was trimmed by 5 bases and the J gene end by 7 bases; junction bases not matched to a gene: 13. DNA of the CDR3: TGTGCCAGCAGTCTCCCTCTAGCGGGGGCCCGGGGGACCCAGTACTTC. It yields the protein CASSLPLAGARGTQYF.

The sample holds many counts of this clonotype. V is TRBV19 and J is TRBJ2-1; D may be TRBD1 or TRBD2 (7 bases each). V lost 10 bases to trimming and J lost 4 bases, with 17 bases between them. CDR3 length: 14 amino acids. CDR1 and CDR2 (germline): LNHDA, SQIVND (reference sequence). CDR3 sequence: CATASRGGYNEQFF. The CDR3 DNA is TGTGCCACCGCTTCCAGGGGGGGATACAATGAGCAGTTCTTC.

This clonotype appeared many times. The CDR3 nucleotides are TGTGCCACGGGGGTTTCCTACAATGAGCAGTTCTTC. It is translated as CATGVSYNEQFF. The chain couples TRBV10-3 to TRBJ2-1; maybe TRBD2 (6 bases). V lost 10 bases, J lost 1 base, and 8 bases lay in between. From germline, CDR1 is ENHRY and CDR2 SYGVKD. This CDR3 contains 12 residues.

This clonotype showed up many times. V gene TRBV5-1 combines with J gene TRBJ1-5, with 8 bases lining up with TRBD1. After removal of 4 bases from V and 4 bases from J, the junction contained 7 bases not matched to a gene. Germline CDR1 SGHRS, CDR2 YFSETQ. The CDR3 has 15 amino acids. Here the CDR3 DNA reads TGCGCCAGCAGCGTCGACAGGGGACCTAATCAGCCCCAGCATTTT. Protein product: CASSVDRGPNQPQHF.

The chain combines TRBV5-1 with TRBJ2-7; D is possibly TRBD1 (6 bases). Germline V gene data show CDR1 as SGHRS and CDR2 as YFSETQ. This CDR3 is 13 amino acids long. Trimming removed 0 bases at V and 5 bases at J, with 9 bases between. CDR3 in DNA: TGCGCCAGCAGCTTGGCACAGGGAAACGAGCAGTACTTC. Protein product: CASSLAQGNEQYF.

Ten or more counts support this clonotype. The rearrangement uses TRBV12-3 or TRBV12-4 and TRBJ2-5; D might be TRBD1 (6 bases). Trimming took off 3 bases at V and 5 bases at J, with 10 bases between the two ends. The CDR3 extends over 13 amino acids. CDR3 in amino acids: CASSFNRAETQYF. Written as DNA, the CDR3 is TGTGCCAGCAGTTTCAACAGGGCCGAGACCCAGTACTTC.

This chain's CDR3 is CASSYLLGLGGTQYF. In DNA, the CDR3 is TGTGCCAGCAGTTACCTGTTAGGCCTGGGGGGGACCCAGTACTTC. This chain joins TRBV6-2 or TRBV6-3 and TRBJ2-5, with TRBD2 as a possible D gene (6 bases). V lost 2 bases and J lost 7, with 17 bases in between. CDR1 is MNHEY and CDR2 is SVGEGT in the germline V gene. This CDR3 spans 15 amino acids.

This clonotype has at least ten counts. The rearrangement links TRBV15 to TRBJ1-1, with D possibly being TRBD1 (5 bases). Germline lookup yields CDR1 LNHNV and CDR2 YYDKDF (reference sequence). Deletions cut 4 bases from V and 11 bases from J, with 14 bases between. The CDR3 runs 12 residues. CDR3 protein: CATSKSSRGAFF. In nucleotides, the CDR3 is TGTGCCACCAGCAAGTCCAGCCGGGGCGCTTTCTTT.

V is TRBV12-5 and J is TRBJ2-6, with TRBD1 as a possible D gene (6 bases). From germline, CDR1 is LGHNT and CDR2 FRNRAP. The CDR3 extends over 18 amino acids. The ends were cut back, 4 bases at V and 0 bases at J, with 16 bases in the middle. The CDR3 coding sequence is TGTGCTAGTGGTTATTGGGGGAAGGGGGACTCTGGGGCCAACGTCCTGACTTTC. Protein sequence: CASGYWGKGDSGANVLTF.

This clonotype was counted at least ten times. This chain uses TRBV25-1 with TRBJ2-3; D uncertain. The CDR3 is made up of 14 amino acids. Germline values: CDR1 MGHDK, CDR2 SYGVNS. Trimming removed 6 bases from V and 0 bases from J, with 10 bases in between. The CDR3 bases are TGTGCCAGCAGAGGGCTAACTAGCACAGATACGCAGTATTTT. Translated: CASRGLTSTDTQYF.

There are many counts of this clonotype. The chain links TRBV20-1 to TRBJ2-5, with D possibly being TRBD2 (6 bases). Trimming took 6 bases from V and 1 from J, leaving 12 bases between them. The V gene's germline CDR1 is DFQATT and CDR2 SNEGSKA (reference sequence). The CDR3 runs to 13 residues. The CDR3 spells CSARRDFQETQYF. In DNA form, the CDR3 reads TGCAGTGCGAGACGGGACTTCCAAGAGACCCAGTACTTC.

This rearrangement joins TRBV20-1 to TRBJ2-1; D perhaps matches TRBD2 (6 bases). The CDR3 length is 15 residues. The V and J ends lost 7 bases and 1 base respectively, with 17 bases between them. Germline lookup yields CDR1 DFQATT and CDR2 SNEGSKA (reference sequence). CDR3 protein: CSGGAGRMSYNEQFF. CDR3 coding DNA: TGCAGTGGAGGGGCCGGGAGAATGTCCTACAATGAGCAGTTCTTC.

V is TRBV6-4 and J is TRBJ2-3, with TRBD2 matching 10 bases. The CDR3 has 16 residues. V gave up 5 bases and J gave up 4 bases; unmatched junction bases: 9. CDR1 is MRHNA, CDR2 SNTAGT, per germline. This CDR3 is CASSLQREGGPDTQYF. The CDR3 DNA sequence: TGTGCCAGCAGTCTTCAGCGGGAGGGTGGGCCAGATACGCAGTATTTT.

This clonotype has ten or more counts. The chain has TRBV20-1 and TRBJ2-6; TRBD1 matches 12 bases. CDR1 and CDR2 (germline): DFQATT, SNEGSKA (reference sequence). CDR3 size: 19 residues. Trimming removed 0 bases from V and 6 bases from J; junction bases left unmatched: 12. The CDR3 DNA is TGCAGTGCTAGAGATATCGGGACAGGGGGCAAAAGGAAGGCCAACGTCCTGACTTTC. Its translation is CSARDIGTGGKRKANVLTF.

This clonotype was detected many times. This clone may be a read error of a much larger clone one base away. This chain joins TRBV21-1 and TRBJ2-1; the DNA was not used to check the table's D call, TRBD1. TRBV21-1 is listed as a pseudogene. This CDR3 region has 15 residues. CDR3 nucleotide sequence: TGTGCCAGCAGCAAGTTTAGGGACCATAACAATGAGCAGTTCTTC. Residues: CASSKFRDHNNEQFF.

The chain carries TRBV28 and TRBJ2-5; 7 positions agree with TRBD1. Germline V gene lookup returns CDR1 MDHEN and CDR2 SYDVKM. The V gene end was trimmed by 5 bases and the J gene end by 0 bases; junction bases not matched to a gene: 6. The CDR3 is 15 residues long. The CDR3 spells CASSPGQRYQETQYF. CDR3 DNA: TGTGCCAGCAGTCCGGGACAGCGGTACCAAGAGACCCAGTACTTC.

For the CDR3, the DNA is TGTGCCAGCAGTTTGCGGACGAACACTGAAGCTTTCTTT. Amino acids: CASSLRTNTEAFF. The J gene is TRBJ1-1, the V gene TRBV12-3 or TRBV12-4; D is uncertain. The CDR3 runs to 13 residues. V lost 3 bases and J lost 1, with 6 bases in between.

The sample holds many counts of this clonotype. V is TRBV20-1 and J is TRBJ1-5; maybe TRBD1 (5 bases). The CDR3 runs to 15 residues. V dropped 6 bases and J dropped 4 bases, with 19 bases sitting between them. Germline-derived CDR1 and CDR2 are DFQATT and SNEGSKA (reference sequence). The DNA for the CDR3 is TGCAGTGCCGACCCCGGGGCCCTAACGAATCAGCCCCAGCATTTT. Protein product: CSADPGALTNQPQHF.

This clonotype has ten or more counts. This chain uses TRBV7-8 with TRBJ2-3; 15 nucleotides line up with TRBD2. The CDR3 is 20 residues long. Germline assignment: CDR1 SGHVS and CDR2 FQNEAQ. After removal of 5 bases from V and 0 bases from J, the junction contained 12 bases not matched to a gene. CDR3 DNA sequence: TGTGCCAGCAGCATTCACGCCGGGACTAGCGGGGGGTCTAGCACAGATACGCAGTATTTT. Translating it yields CASSIHAGTSGGSSTDTQYF. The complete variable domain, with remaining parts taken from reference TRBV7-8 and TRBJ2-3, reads GAGVSQSPRYKVAKRGQDVALRCDPISGHVSLFWYQQALGQGPEFLTYFQNEAQLDKSGLPSDRFFAERPEGSVSTLKIQRTQQEDSAVYLCASSIHAGTSGGSSTDTQYFGPGTRLTVL.

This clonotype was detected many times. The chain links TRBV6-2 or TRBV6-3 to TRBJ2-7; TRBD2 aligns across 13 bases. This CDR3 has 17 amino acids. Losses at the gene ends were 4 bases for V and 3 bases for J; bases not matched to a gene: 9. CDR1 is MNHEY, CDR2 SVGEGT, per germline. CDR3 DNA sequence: TGTGCCAGCAGTTCTTCCGGGACTAGCGGGACCGTCTACGAGCAGTACTTC. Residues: CASSSSGTSGTVYEQYF.

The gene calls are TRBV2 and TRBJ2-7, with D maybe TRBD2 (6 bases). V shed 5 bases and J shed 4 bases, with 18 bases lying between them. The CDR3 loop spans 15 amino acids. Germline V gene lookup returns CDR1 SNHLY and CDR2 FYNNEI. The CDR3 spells CASSLWGDQSYEQYF. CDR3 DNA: TGTGCCAGCAGTCTCTGGGGGGACCAAAGTTACGAGCAGTACTTC.

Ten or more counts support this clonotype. CDR3 sequence reads: CSASWASGGLLDTQYF. The CDR3 DNA is TGCAGTGCTAGTTGGGCTAGCGGGGGCCTTTTGGATACGCAGTATTTT. V is TRBV20-1 and J is TRBJ2-3; 10 bases agree with TRBD2. Germline lookup yields CDR1 DFQATT and CDR2 SNEGSKA (reference sequence). The CDR3 contains 16 residues. After removal of 3 bases from V and 6 bases from J, the junction contained 12 bases not matched to a gene.

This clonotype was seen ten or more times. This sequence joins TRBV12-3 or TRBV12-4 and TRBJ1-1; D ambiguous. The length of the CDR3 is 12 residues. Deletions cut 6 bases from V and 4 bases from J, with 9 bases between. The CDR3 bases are TGTGCCAGCAGCAGCAGTATCACTGAAGCTTTCTTT. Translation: CASSSSITEAFF.

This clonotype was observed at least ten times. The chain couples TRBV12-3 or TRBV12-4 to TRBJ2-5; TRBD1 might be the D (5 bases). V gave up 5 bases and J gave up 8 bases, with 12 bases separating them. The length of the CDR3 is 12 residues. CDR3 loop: CASSGAGSTQYF. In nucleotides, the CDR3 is TGTGCCAGCAGTGGGGCCGGTTCAACCCAGTACTTC.

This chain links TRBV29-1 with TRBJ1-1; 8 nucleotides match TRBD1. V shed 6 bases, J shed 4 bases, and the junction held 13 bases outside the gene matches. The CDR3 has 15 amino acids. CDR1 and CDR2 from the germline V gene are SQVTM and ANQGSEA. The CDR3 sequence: CSVAVMGQVTTEAFF. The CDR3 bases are TGCAGCGTAGCTGTCATGGGACAGGTAACCACTGAAGCTTTCTTT.

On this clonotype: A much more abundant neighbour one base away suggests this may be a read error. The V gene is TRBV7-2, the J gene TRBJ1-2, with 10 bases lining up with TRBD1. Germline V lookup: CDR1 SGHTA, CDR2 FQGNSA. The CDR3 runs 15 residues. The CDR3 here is CAGSPRQGALNGYTF. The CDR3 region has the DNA TGTGCCGGCAGCCCTCGACAGGGGGCGCTCAATGGCTACACCTTC.

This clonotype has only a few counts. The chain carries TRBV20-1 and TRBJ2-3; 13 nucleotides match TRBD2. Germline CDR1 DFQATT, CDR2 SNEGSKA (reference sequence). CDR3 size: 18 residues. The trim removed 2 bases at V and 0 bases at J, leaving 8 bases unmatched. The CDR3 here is CSARTGTSGTTSTDTQYF. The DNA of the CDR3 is TGCAGTGCTAGAACCGGGACTAGCGGGACTACTAGCACAGATACGCAGTATTTT.

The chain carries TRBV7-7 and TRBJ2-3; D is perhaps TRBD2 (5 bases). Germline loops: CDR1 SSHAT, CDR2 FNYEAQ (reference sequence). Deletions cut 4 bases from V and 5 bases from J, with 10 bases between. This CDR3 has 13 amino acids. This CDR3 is CASSSGFGDTQYF. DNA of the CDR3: TGTGCCAGCAGCTCGGGATTCGGAGATACGCAGTATTTT.